This TCR beta chain is drawn from a study of T cells in Graves' hyperthyroidism and ophthalmopathy. Study results and caveats: Blood also contained most expanded thyroid clonotypes above 0.001.

Uncontrolled infection, other autoimmune disease, pregnancy or lactation excluded patients. Orbital computed tomography, thyroid ultrasound, serum thyroxine and TRAb, and clinical symptoms together informed the diagnoses. About this clonotype itself: The antigen is not known.

Amplified TCR beta CDR3 regions came from RNA transcripts. The HTBI primer set served for first-round RT-PCR of the TCR CDR3. TCRdb used MiXCR to reprocess the multiplex PCR reads, holding one entry per CDR3 protein. This table holds about 360,000 distinct CDR3 sequences, 19% found once. Germline loops: CDR1 KGHSH, CDR2 LQKENI. V was clipped by 2 bases and J by 3 bases, with 10 bases between them. This CDR3 comprises 14 residues. The chain uses TRBV18 and TRBJ2-5; D may be TRBD2 (5 bases). The sequence came from a woman aged 18-30 years with Graves' hyperthyroidism. Sequencing input: blood. In DNA, the CDR3 is TGTGCCAGCTCACCAAGTGCCGGGAAAGAGACCCAGTACTTC. This gives the protein CASSPSAGKETQYF.